This T cell receptor beta chain was retrieved from a study of blood T cell repertoires in COVID-19. There are 15 residues in the CDR3. Per germline, CDR1 SGHTA and CDR2 FQGTGA. V shed 2 bases, J shed 6 bases, and the junction held 8 bases outside the gene matches. Profiled with immunoSEQ multiplex PCR; TCRdb holds only in-frame clones, not every one. The sample has around 100,000 clones; approximately 83% are singletons. V usage is TRBV7-3 and J usage is TRBJ1-2; TRBD1 matches at 8 bases. Source material: peripheral blood. This TCR derives from a man aged 60 to 69 with acute or convalescent COVID-19. CDR3 DNA: TGTGCCAGCAGCTTATCTGGCCAGGGGGCAAATGGCTACACCTTC. Translated, it gives CASSLSGQGANGYTF.